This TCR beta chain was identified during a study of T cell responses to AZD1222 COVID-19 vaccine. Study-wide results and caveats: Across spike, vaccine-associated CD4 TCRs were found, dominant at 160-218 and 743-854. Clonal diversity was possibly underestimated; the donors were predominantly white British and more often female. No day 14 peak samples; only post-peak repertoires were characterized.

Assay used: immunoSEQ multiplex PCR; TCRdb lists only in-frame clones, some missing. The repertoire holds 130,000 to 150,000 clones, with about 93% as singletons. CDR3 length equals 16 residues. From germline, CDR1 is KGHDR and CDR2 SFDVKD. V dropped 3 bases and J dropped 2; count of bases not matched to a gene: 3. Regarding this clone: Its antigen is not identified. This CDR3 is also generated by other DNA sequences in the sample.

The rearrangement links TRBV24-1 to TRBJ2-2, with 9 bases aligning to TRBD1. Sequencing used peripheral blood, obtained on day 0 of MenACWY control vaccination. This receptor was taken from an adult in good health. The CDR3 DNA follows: TGTGCCACCAGTGATCCGGGACAGGGAAACACCGGGGAGCTGTTTTTT. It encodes CATSDPGQGNTGELFF.